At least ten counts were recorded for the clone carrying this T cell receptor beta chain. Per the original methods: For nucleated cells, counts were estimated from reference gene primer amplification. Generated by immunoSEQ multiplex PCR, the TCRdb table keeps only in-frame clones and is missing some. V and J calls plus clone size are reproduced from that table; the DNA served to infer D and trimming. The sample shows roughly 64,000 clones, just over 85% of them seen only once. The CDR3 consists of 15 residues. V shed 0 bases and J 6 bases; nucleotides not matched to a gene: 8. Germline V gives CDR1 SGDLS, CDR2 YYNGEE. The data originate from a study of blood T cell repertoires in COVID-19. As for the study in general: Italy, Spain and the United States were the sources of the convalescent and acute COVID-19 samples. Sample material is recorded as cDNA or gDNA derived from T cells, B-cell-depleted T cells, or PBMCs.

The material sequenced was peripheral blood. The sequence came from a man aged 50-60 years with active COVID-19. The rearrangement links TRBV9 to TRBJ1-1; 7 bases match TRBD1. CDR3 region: CASSVVAGGSPEAFF. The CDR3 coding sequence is TGTGCCAGCAGCGTAGTGGCAGGGGGTTCCCCTGAAGCTTTCTTT.